This TCR beta chain was sequenced during a study of cytomegalovirus exposure and HLA in healthy donors. Study observations and caveats: Trimming of TCR beta V- and J-genes showed a link, identified in a later analysis, to a missense DCLRE1C variant.

As regards this clone: As yet, its antigen is unknown.

The PCR made use of 60 Vbeta and 13 Jbeta primers. Sequencing was performed with immunoSEQ multiplex PCR; in TCRdb, only in-frame clones are kept and a portion is missing. The sample includes around 150,000 clones, over 60% of them seen just once. Sequenced: PBMCs. This TCR was sampled from a woman in her forties in good health and CMV-seronegative.

CDR3 sequence (DNA): TGCGCCAGCAGCCCTCTTAAAGCGGGGGCCAACGTCCTGACTTTC. Encoded protein: CASSPLKAGANVLTF. The chain employs TRBV4-1 and TRBJ2-6; D unresolved. The CDR3 runs to 15 residues. The germline V gene has CDR1 MGHRA and CDR2 YSYEKL. With 4 bases removed from V and 4 bases from J, the gap between germline ends came to 11 bases.